A selection of T cell receptor beta chains follows, all from one sample in a study of OX40 agonist ivuxolimab in advanced cancers. Assay: immunoSEQ multiplex PCR; the TCRdb copy retains only in-frame clones and omits some. The table shows about 100,000 clones, with approximately 90% occurring only once. Source: CD4+ or CD8+ T cells sorted from blood, taken in a trial of the OX40 agonist ivuxolimab. The receptors were sampled from an adult with an advanced solid tumor such as melanoma, head and neck, liver or kidney cancer. Both conserved end residues are part of each CDR3. A D gene is named only where the DNA matches it firmly. Clone size, where shown, is once, few, many, or a class for clones that have expanded.

size,J,D,V,CDR3,DNA
-,TRBJ2-1,TRBD2,TRBV7-3,CASSLSAGLAGENEQFF,TGTGCCAGCAGCTTAAGTGCCGGACTAGCGGGAGAGAATGAGCAGTTCTTC
-,TRBJ2-7,-,TRBV29-1,CSVEGSRGGEQYF,TGCAGCGTTGAAGGGAGTAGGGGGGGCGAGCAGTACTTC
few,TRBJ1-1,TRBD1,TRBV10-3,CAISAGGGLNTEAFF,TGTGCCATCAGTGCCGGAGGGGGCTTGAACACTGAAGCTTTCTTT
-,TRBJ2-4,TRBD2,TRBV19,CASSTTGLAGGGAKNIQYF,TGTGCCAGTAGTACGACGGGACTAGCGGGAGGAGGAGCCAAAAACATTCAGTACTTC
-,TRBJ1-1,-,TRBV14,CASSVQLNTEAFF,TGTGCCAGCAGCGTACAGCTGAACACTGAAGCTTTCTTT
-,TRBJ1-2,-,TRBV15,CATSRPTGIYGYTF,TGTGCCACCAGCAGACCTACAGGGATCTATGGCTACACCTTC
-,TRBJ2-5,-,TRBV7-7,CASSLQGSEKETQYF,TGTGCTAGCAGCTTACAAGGATCAGAGAAAGAGACCCAGTACTTC
-,TRBJ2-1,TRBD2,TRBV5-1,CASSLARTNLAGKGNEQFF,TGCGCCAGCAGCTTGGCAAGAACCAACCTAGCGGGAAAAGGCAATGAGCAGTTCTTC
-,TRBJ2-5,-,TRBV21-1,CASSRTSAGETQYF,TGTGCCAGCAGCAGGACTAGCGCGGGAGAGACCCAGTACTTC
-,TRBJ1-5,TRBD1,TRBV28,CASRDRGNQPQHF,TGTGCCAGTCGGGACAGGGGCAATCAGCCCCAGCATTTT
-,TRBJ2-7,-,TRBV6-5,CASRRGGSYEQYF,TGTGCCAGCAGAAGGGGCGGCTCCTACGAGCAGTACTTC
-,TRBJ2-5,TRBD2,TRBV18,CASSGTSGSEYQETQYF,TGTGCCAGCTCCGGGACTAGCGGGAGTGAGTACCAAGAGACCCAGTACTTC
once,TRBJ2-1,-,TRBV5-1,CASSLVAGAPNEQFF,TGCGCCAGCAGCTTGGTGGCAGGGGCCCCCAATGAGCAGTTCTTC
once,TRBJ2-2,TRBD2,TRBV29-1,CSVRTSGGTGELFF,TGCAGCGTACGGACTAGCGGGGGCACCGGGGAGCTGTTTTTT
-,TRBJ1-3,-,TRBV7-9,CASRLSFDSVGNTIYF,TGTGCCAGCAGGCTTTCCTTCGATTCTGTAGGAAACACCATATATTTT
-,TRBJ2-2,TRBD2,TRBV9,CASSPPGLAGKKAGELFF,TGTGCCAGCAGTCCCCCGGGACTAGCGGGAAAAAAAGCCGGGGAGCTGTTTTTT
-,TRBJ1-1,-,TRBV7-2,CASSLAPIGTEAFF,TGTGCCAGCAGCTTAGCTCCCATTGGCACTGAAGCTTTCTTT
-,TRBJ2-3,TRBD2,TRBV6-6,CASSYAWEGRNTQYF,TGTGCCAGCAGTTACGCCTGGGAGGGCCGGAATACGCAGTATTTT
-,TRBJ2-7,TRBD2,TRBV7-2,CASSLTSGGPYEQYF,TGTGCCAGCAGTTTGACTAGCGGAGGCCCCTACGAGCAGTACTTC
-,TRBJ2-3,TRBD2,TRBV9,CASSVASGGPDTQYF,TGTGCCAGCAGCGTAGCTAGCGGGGGGCCAGATACGCAGTATTTT
-,TRBJ2-1,-,TRBV28,CASSSITEQFF,TGTGCCAGCAGTTCGATCACGGAGCAGTTCTTC
-,TRBJ2-7,-,TRBV7-9,CASSLSSYEQYF,TGTGCCAGCAGCTTATCCTCCTACGAGCAGTACTTC